This TCR beta chain was profiled in a study of OX40 agonist ivuxolimab in advanced cancers. Context from the whole study: The costimulatory receptor OX40 (CD134) was targeted by ivuxolimab, a fully human IgG2 agonistic monoclonal antibody. The paper describes the monotherapy dose-escalation part (N = 52 patients) of the phase I trial of ivuxolimab. The dose-escalation cohort was about 87% male with a mean age of about 60 years, ranging from roughly 23 to 90. Among the approximately 54 dose-escalation patients, around 20 had hepatocellular carcinoma, approximately 15 melanoma, 9 renal cell carcinoma and 9 head and neck cancer. Intravenous ivuxolimab was administered to patients every 2 weeks at six dose levels: 0.01, 0.1, 0.3, 1.5, 3 and 10 mg/kg. Patients were allowed to have had prior anti-PD-1, anti-PD-L1 or anti-CTLA-4 therapy, and 40% to 45% of the dose-escalation patients had previously received checkpoint inhibitors. Partial responses occurred in three dose-escalation patients, of whom one had hepatocellular carcinoma and two had cutaneous melanoma. Peripheral TCRbeta sequencing was intended to test whether TCR sequence diversity was altered and clonal T-cell expansion was caused by ivuxolimab. The paper's findings and limits, for the study overall: At doses of 0.1 to 3.0 mg/kg, clonal expansion of both CD4+ and CD8+ T cells in blood was seen between baseline and week 6. The antigen specificity of the clonally expanded peripheral T cells was not determined. Low levels of normalized T-cell clonal expansion were also shown by some nonresponding patients. After ivuxolimab, expanded clones were on average more numerous among CD8+ T cells than among CD4+ T cells. In the 0.1-3.0 mg/kg groups, partial responders were among the patients with the lowest normalized peripheral clonal expansion, particularly in CD8+ T cells.

Via the germline V gene, CDR1 is SGHAT and CDR2 FQNNGV. The germline ends are 14 bases apart after V is trimmed by 5 bases and J by 9 bases. The CDR3 runs 12 residues from the cysteine to the phenylalanine. Here the CDR3 DNA is all that survives: 36 bases in frame from base 1. The trial excluded patients who had a history of autoimmune disease or were on systemic immunosuppression. Peripheral blood for TCR sequencing was collected from all dose cohorts at baseline, on cycle 4 day 1, and on cycle 7 day 1. Samples came from an open-label, multicenter, first-in-human phase I dose-escalation trial of ivuxolimab. Adults with locally advanced or metastatic melanoma, renal cell, hepatocellular, or head and neck squamous cell carcinoma were enrolled in the trial. CD4+ and CD8+ T cells were sorted separately from peripheral blood before TCR sequencing. Concerning this clone itself: Its specific antigen is unknown. Base qualities are missing; no much larger clone stands one base away.

To sequence the TCRbeta CDR3 region, genomic DNA was isolated from the sorted cells. The immunoSEQ Assay was used for sequencing of TCRbeta CDR3 regions. TCRdb's version of the immuneACCESS table is confined to in-frame rearrangements and falls short of the full clone set. An unresolved V gene accounts for under half of the shortfall where checked; the remainder is of unknown origin. This sample has tens of thousands of clones in its table, and around nine tenths of those were observed once. The ten largest clones take up roughly 0.77% of the sample. This TCR derives from an adult with an advanced solid tumor such as melanoma, head and neck, liver or kidney cancer. The chain is encoded by TRBV11-2 joined to TRBJ2-7; the D gene is perhaps TRBD2, on 5 matching bases. The sample here was CD4+ or CD8+ T cells sorted from blood, taken in a trial of the OX40 agonist ivuxolimab. The CDR3 here reads CASSPRPEGQYF. The DNA sequence reads TGTGCCAGCAGCCCCCGCCCCGAGGGGCAGTACTTC.